The clone carrying this T cell receptor (beta chain) was detected only a few times. Its target is not known. This entry belongs to a study of early T cells in non-severe SARS-CoV-2 infection. Overall study context: RNA in bulk from unsorted whole blood was sequenced, and chains were unpaired. Findings and caveats of the study: VDJdb matching skewed toward anti-spike CD8 responses, missing private and CD4 specificities.

Germline-derived CDR1 and CDR2 are WNHNN and SYGVQD (reference sequence). The CDR3 extends over 14 amino acids. In the library, individual cDNA molecules carried attached unique molecular identifiers. TCRdb fed the 5' RACE reads into MiXCR, producing one record per CDR3 protein. The sample has more than 50,000 distinct CDR3 sequences, about 15% seen once. This TCR derives from an adult who was a healthcare worker with PCR-confirmed SARS-CoV-2 infection or an uninfected control (not recorded which). Here the sequenced sample was whole blood, taken at baseline. The chain combines TRBV10-1 with TRBJ2-3; the match to TRBD2 covers 8 bases. The CDR3 is CAVESSGGTDTQYF. The CDR3 DNA follows: TGCGCGGTCGAGAGTAGCGGGGGCACAGATACGCAGTATTTT.